What follows is one T cell receptor (beta chain) and its context. The data derive from a study of cytomegalovirus exposure and HLA in healthy donors. V shed 1 base and J shed 1 base, with 10 bases lying between them. Germline CDR1 and CDR2: LGHNA and YSLEER. CDR3 length: 15 residues. Assay: immunoSEQ multiplex PCR; the TCRdb copy retains only in-frame clones and omits some. The sample records roughly 140,000 clones, roughly nine tenths being singletons. This TCR was recovered from a woman in her late teens or twenties in good health and CMV-seropositive. The material sequenced was PBMCs. The V call is TRBV4-3, the J call TRBJ1-1; D unresolved. The CDR3 loop is CASSQVPSGNTEAFF. The CDR3 DNA reads as TGCGCCAGCAGCCAAGTCCCTTCCGGGAACACTGAAGCTTTCTTT.